A selection of T cell receptor beta chains follows, all from one sample in a study of T cell changes during pregnancy in multiple sclerosis. The assay was immunoSEQ multiplex PCR, and TCRdb's table has in-frame clones only and misses some. This table has 35,000 to 55,000 clones, 85% to 95% appearing once. This specimen was CD8+ T cells from peripheral blood mononuclear cells, taken after pregnancy. The receptors originated from a female donor with multiple sclerosis, enrolled in a pregnancy study. The CDR3 runs from the conserved cysteine through the conserved F or W. D genes are given only for firm matches. Some rows mark clone size as missing; the rest say once, few, many or name a class of expanded clone.

d_call	v_call	j_call	clone_size	cdr3_nt	cdr3_aa
NA	TRBV7-6	TRBJ2-1	NA	TGTGCCAGCAGCTTGGAGAGCGGCGACAATGAGCAGTTCTTC	CASSLESGDNEQFF
NA	TRBV2	TRBJ2-2	NA	TGTGCCAGCCTTCCTAGCGCGGGGGGGGAGCTGTTTTTT	CASLPSAGGELFF
TRBD2	TRBV28	TRBJ2-7	once	TGTGCCAGCAGTCTCGGACTAGCGGGAGTTTACGAGCAGTACTTC	CASSLGLAGVYEQYF
TRBD1	TRBV19	TRBJ1-1	NA	TGTGCCAGTAGTAACCCCAGGACAGGGAGGCCCATGAACACTGAAGCTTTCTTT	CASSNPRTGRPMNTEAFF
TRBD1	TRBV10-1	TRBJ2-1	NA	TGCGCCAGCAGTGATTCCGGACAGGCCAGTGAGCAGTTCTTC	CASSDSGQASEQFF
TRBD2	TRBV6-5	TRBJ2-1	medium-sized	TGTGCCAGCAGTTACTCGGCTAGCGGGATCGATGAGCAGTTCTTC	CASSYSASGIDEQFF
NA	TRBV5-1	TRBJ2-1	NA	TGCGCCAGCAGCCCGGACAGGACGGGACTCGCCGACAATGAGCAGTTCTTC	CASSPDRTGLADNEQFF
NA	TRBV29-1	TRBJ1-5	NA	TGCAGCGTTGAAGGAGGAGGGAATCAGCCCCAGCATTTT	CSVEGGGNQPQHF
NA	TRBV20-1	TRBJ2-1	NA	TGCAGACAGGGTTTAAATGAGCAGTTCTTC	CRQGLNEQFF
TRBD1	TRBV19	TRBJ1-4	NA	TGTGCCAGTAGGGAAAGGGACAGCTCTAATGAAAAACTGTTTTTT	CASRERDSSNEKLFF
TRBD2	TRBV14	TRBJ2-1	NA	TGTGCCAGCAGCCGAGTGGGAGGGGTCGATGAGCAGTTCTTC	CASSRVGGVDEQFF
NA	TRBV5-4	TRBJ2-5	NA	TGTGCCAGCAGCTTGGGACTAGTCGGAACGGAGACCCAGTACTTC	CASSLGLVGTETQYF
NA	TRBV9	TRBJ1-1	medium-sized	TGTGCCAGCAGCGTAGAGAGGGCCACTGAAGCTTTCTTT	CASSVERATEAFF
TRBD2	TRBV6-1	TRBJ2-5	NA	TGTGCCAGCAGTGAATTGCCTAGCGGGAGCCGGGAGACCCAGTACTTC	CASSELPSGSRETQYF
NA	TRBV15	TRBJ1-4	NA	TGTGCCACCAGGTCGGTCGGCAGGGATGAAAAACTGTTTTTT	CATRSVGRDEKLFF
TRBD1	TRBV19	TRBJ1-5	NA	TGTGCCAGTAGTATCTTCGGGACAGGGGGTCAGCCCCAGCATTTT	CASSIFGTGGQPQHF
NA	TRBV27	TRBJ2-7	NA	TGTGCCAGCAGTTCTACTGGGGGGTTAGGGTCCTACGAGCAGTACTTC	CASSSTGGLGSYEQYF
NA	TRBV4-3	TRBJ2-1	NA	TGCGCCAGCAGCCAAGTTTGGCAGGGCTACAATGAGCAGTTCTTC	CASSQVWQGYNEQFF
TRBD2	TRBV7-8	TRBJ2-7	NA	TGTGCCAGCAGCTTAGTTGCGAGCGGGGGGCGCGGCGAGCAGTACTTC	CASSLVASGGRGEQYF
NA	TRBV6-1	TRBJ2-7	NA	TGTGCCAGCACCTACAGGGTAGGCTACTACGAGCAGTACTTC	CASTYRVGYYEQYF
NA	TRBV28	TRBJ1-1	NA	TGTGCCAGCAGTTTTGCCGGGACTGAAGCTTTCTTT	CASSFAGTEAFF
TRBD1	TRBV10-2	TRBJ2-4	NA	TGCGCCAGCCAGACAGGGGGAAGCGCCAAAAACATTCAGTACTTC	CASQTGGSAKNIQYF
NA	TRBV6-5	TRBJ2-1	NA	TGTGCCAGCAGCCCCACACTAAGCTCCTACAATGAGCAGTTCTTC	CASSPTLSSYNEQFF
TRBD1	TRBV5-4	TRBJ1-1	once	TGTGCCAGCAGCCCGGGGACAGGGAACACTGAAGCTTTCTTT	CASSPGTGNTEAFF
TRBD2	TRBV7-2	TRBJ2-7	NA	TGTGCCAGCAGCTCACCTAGCGGGTTCTACTCCTACGAGCAGTACTTC	CASSSPSGFYSYEQYF
TRBD1	TRBV9	TRBJ2-5	NA	TGTGCCAGCAGCGTAGAGGGGGGCAGGGGGCTGGAGACCCAGTACTTC	CASSVEGGRGLETQYF
TRBD1	TRBV5-1	TRBJ2-5	NA	TGCGCCAGCAGCCCCAAGGACAGGTTGTACCAAGAGACCCAGTACTTC	CASSPKDRLYQETQYF
TRBD1	TRBV4-3	TRBJ1-5	NA	TGCGCCAGCAGCCGAGTCAGGGGGCTGGGTCAGCCCCAGCATTTT	CASSRVRGLGQPQHF
TRBD1	TRBV6-5	TRBJ1-4	NA	TGTGCCAGCAGTCGAACAGGGGTCCCTAATGAAAAACTGTTTTTT	CASSRTGVPNEKLFF
NA	TRBV7-9	TRBJ1-1	few	TGTGCCAGCAGCCCTAGTGGGAACACTGAAGCTTTCTTT	CASSPSGNTEAFF
TRBD1	TRBV9	TRBJ2-3	NA	TGTGCCAGCAGCGGTCGGACAGGGGTAGATACGCAGTATTTT	CASSGRTGVDTQYF
TRBD1	TRBV4-1	TRBJ1-4	NA	TGCGCCAGCAGCCAAGAAGGTGGGGGACAGGGGGGAGAAAAACTGTTTTTT	CASSQEGGGQGGEKLFF
NA	TRBV2	TRBJ1-1	NA	TGTGCCGTTCAGGGGATGAACACTGAAGCTTTCTTT	CAVQGMNTEAFF
NA	TRBV6-6	TRBJ2-1	few	TGTGCCAGCAGCCGCCGGGACATTCAAAGGAATGAGCAGTTCTTC	CASSRRDIQRNEQFF
TRBD1	TRBV4-1	TRBJ2-5	NA	TGCGCCAGCAGCCAAGATCAGGGGGCGCGGGAGACCCAGTACTTC	CASSQDQGARETQYF
NA	TRBV2	TRBJ2-7	NA	TGTGCCAGCAGTGAATGGCAGGGGAGCTCCTACGAGCAGTACTTC	CASSEWQGSSYEQYF
NA	TRBV5-4	TRBJ2-3	NA	TGTGCCAGCAGCTACGGGACTTTCACAGATACGCAGTATTTT	CASSYGTFTDTQYF
TRBD2	TRBV4-2	TRBJ2-1	NA	TGTGCCAGCAGCCAAGAGGCTAGCGGGGGGGGAAATGAGCAGTTCTTC	CASSQEASGGGNEQFF
TRBD2	TRBV14	TRBJ2-7	NA	TGTGCCAGCAGCCAGGGTAATACCGGGAGGGCCTATATCTACGAGCAGTACTTC	CASSQGNTGRAYIYEQYF
NA	TRBV27	TRBJ2-1	once	TGTGCCAGCAGTTTAACGGGGGACCCCTACAATGAGCAGTTCTTC	CASSLTGDPYNEQFF
TRBD2	TRBV27	TRBJ2-3	NA	TGTGCCGCGCGACTAGCGGGGGGTAGCACAGATACGCAGTATTTT	CAARLAGGSTDTQYF
NA	TRBV7-9	TRBJ1-1	NA	TGTGCCAGCAGCCCGGGGAATCAGAAGAACACTGAAGCTTTCTTT	CASSPGNQKNTEAFF
TRBD2	TRBV27	TRBJ2-7	once	TGTGCCAGCAGTTTCCAAGCGGGAGTCTACGAGCAGTACTTC	CASSFQAGVYEQYF
TRBD1	TRBV7-3	TRBJ2-1	once	TGTGCCAGCAGGATGGGGACAGCTTCTTCCAATGAGCAGTTCTTC	CASRMGTASSNEQFF
NA	TRBV4-1	TRBJ1-5	NA	TGCGCCAGCAGCCAAGATTCTGGGGGAGGGGGTCAGCCCCAGCATTTT	CASSQDSGGGGQPQHF
TRBD2	TRBV7-2	TRBJ2-1	NA	TGTGCCAGCAGCCGAGGGAGGGCCCAAGCCTACAATGAGCAGTTCTTC	CASSRGRAQAYNEQFF
TRBD1	TRBV27	TRBJ2-2	NA	TGTGCCAGCAGTTTATGGTCTGGACAGGGTCTACGCGGGGAGCTGTTTTTT	CASSLWSGQGLRGELFF
TRBD2	TRBV7-6	TRBJ2-5	NA	TGTGCCAGCAGCTCACTGACTAGCGGGAGACTATTCGGGGGAGAGACCCAGTACTTC	CASSSLTSGRLFGGETQYF
NA	TRBV5-4	TRBJ1-2	NA	TGTGCCAGCAGCTTGTACGGTGGCTACACCTTC	CASSLYGGYTF
TRBD1	TRBV7-9	TRBJ2-5	NA	TGTGCCAGCAGCCCGGACAGGGTCCAAGAGACCCAGTACTTC	CASSPDRVQETQYF
NA	TRBV9	TRBJ2-1	NA	TGTGCCAGCAGCGAGGGGGGGCGCATTTTTAGTGAGCAGTTCTTC	CASSEGGRIFSEQFF
NA	TRBV29-1	TRBJ1-1	NA	TGCAGCGTTGCGGGAGGGGTAGCTTTCTTT	CSVAGGVAFF
TRBD1	TRBV7-6	TRBJ1-5	once	TGTGCCAGCAGCCCGGGACAGGGATCCACTCAGCCCCAGCATTTT	CASSPGQGSTQPQHF
NA	TRBV6-6	TRBJ2-3	NA	TGTGCCAGCAGTCTCGGTGCGGGACAGCATACGCAGTATTTT	CASSLGAGQHTQYF